This is a list of T cell receptor beta chains from one sample in a study of human T cells and chemical hapten exposure. In TCRdb, the RACE reads were re-called with MiXCR into one record per CDR3 protein. The sample shows about 120,000 distinct CDR3 sequences, about 10% of them seen only once. The sequencing here drew on whole blood, taken in connection with sensitization to the hapten diphenylcyclopropenone (DPC). The receptors derive from a woman in her 50s with alopecia areata. Some clones in this sample may be carry-over from other donors' samples. CDR3s include the opening cysteine and the closing phenylalanine or tryptophan. Each record gives: J gene, V gene, clone size, CDR3 length, D gene, CDR3 protein, CDR3 DNA. The D gene is left open where the match is weak. Rows may omit the clone size; those that give it use once, few, many or a size class.

TRBJ1-5	TRBV20-1	NA	13	NA	CSAGGGVNQPQHF	TGCAGTGCAGGCGGGGGCGTAAATCAGCCCCAGCATTTT
TRBJ1-2	TRBV29-1	NA	12	NA	CSGGDNNYGYTF	TGCAGCGGGGGGGACAATAACTATGGCTACACCTTC
TRBJ1-6	TRBV20-1	NA	14	NA	CSARDQGIGSPLHF	TGCAGTGCTAGAGATCAAGGGATAGGATCACCCCTCCACTTT
TRBJ1-1	TRBV5-1	few	14	NA	CASSFGHLNTEAFF	TGCGCCAGCAGTTTTGGACACCTGAACACTGAAGCTTTCTTT
TRBJ1-5	TRBV29-1	NA	13	NA	CSVGQGSNQPQNF	NA
TRBJ2-7	TRBV7-2	few	15	TRBD2	CASSLTSGKDITRDF	TGTGCCAGCAGCCTAACTAGCGGGAAGGATATTACAAGGGACTTC
TRBJ2-1	TRBV9	few	16	TRBD2	CASSVVGTSGTNEQFF	TGTGCCAGCAGCGTAGTCGGGACTAGCGGGACCAATGAGCAGTTCTTC
TRBJ2-1	TRBV15	many	15	NA	CATRDQGLDYNEQFF	TGTGCCACCAGGGACCAGGGGTTGGACTACAATGAGCAGTTCTTC
TRBJ2-5	TRBV12-3/TRBV12-4	few	11	NA	CASSPAETQYF	TGTGCCAGCAGTCCGGCCGAGACCCAGTACTTC
TRBJ2-7	TRBV2	NA	15	TRBD1	CASSEWTGASYEQYF	TGTGCCAGCAGTGAATGGACAGGGGCATCCTACGAGCAGTACTTC
TRBJ2-1	TRBV5-1	few	16	TRBD2	CASSLELAGGLNEQFF	TGCGCCAGCAGCTTGGAGCTAGCGGGGGGGCTGAATGAGCAGTTCTTC
TRBJ2-2	TRBV12-3/TRBV12-4	NA	17	NA	CASSFGGGPGNTGELFF	TGTGCCAGCAGTTTCGGCGGGGGCCCAGGAAACACCGGGGAGCTGTTTTTT
TRBJ2-7	TRBV20-1	many	13	NA	CSARVRSSYEQYF	TGCAGTGCTAGAGTACGGAGCTCCTACGAGCAGTACTTC
TRBJ2-3	TRBV3-1	many	13	NA	CASSPTRTDTQYF	TGTGCCAGCAGCCCCACCCGCACAGATACGCAGTATTTT
TRBJ1-4	TRBV20-1	few	16	TRBD1	CSARTGGDPVNEKLFF	TGCAGTGCTAGGACAGGGGGTGATCCCGTTAATGAAAAACTGTTTTTT
TRBJ2-1	TRBV10-2	NA	17	TRBD2	CASQRGSGRVSYNEQFF	TGCGCCAGCCAGAGAGGGAGCGGGAGGGTCTCCTACAATGAGCAGTTCTTC
TRBJ2-2	TRBV6-2/TRBV6-3	few	16	NA	CASMRSGTSNTGELFF	TGTGCCAGCATGAGGTCCGGGACGTCGAACACCGGGGAGCTGTTTTTT
TRBJ2-1	TRBV12-3/TRBV12-4	NA	14	TRBD2	CASLGTSGYNEQFF	TGTGCCAGCCTCGGGACTAGCGGTTACAATGAGCAGTTCTTC
TRBJ2-3	TRBV20-1	NA	14	NA	CSARAGSSTDTQYF	TGCAGTGCTAGAGCGGGGAGTAGCACAGATACGCAGTATTTT
TRBJ2-5	TRBV27	NA	15	NA	CASSFRADYQETQYF	TGTGCCAGCAGTTTCAGGGCGGACTACCAAGAGACCCAGTACTTC
TRBJ1-6	TRBV13	few	16	TRBD1	CASSLPGTGGESPLHF	TGTGCCAGCAGCTTACCTGGGACAGGGGGTGAATCACCCCTCCACTTT
TRBJ2-3	TRBV7-2	many	15	TRBD1	CASSFLGQVTDTQYF	TGTGCCAGCAGCTTCCTAGGACAGGTGACAGATACGCAGTATTTT
TRBJ2-4	TRBV6-5	many	18	TRBD1	CASSPRRGQGIAKNIQYF	TGTGCCAGCAGTCCCAGGAGGGGACAGGGGATAGCCAAAAACATTCAGTACTTC
TRBJ1-5	TRBV4-1	few	17	NA	CASSQETQSVRNQPQHF	TGCGCCAGCAGCCAAGAAACTCAGAGCGTGCGCAATCAGCCCCAGCATTTT
TRBJ2-3	TRBV12-3/TRBV12-4	NA	15	TRBD1	CASSADRGGTDTQYF	TGTGCCAGCAGCGCGGACAGGGGAGGGACAGATACGCAGTATTTT
TRBJ2-3	TRBV29-1	few	14	NA	CSVLGQTTTDTQYF	TGCAGCGTTTTAGGACAGACTACCACAGATACGCAGTATTTT
TRBJ2-7	TRBV19	many	14	TRBD1	CASSTGTGLREQYF	TGTGCCAGTAGTACCGGGACAGGGCTAAGGGAGCAGTACTTC
TRBJ1-1	TRBV4-1	few	18	NA	CASSQHFMPDGTNTEAFF	TGCGCCAGCAGCCAGCATTTTATGCCGGACGGAACGAACACTGAAGCTTTCTTT
TRBJ2-1	TRBV7-2	NA	12	NA	CAGTSSFNEQFF	TGTGCCGGGACAAGTTCGTTCAATGAGCAGTTCTTC
TRBJ2-3	TRBV7-2	many	16	TRBD2	CASSPQLAGGADTQYF	TGTGCCAGCAGCCCCCAACTAGCGGGGGGTGCAGATACGCAGTATTTT
TRBJ1-1	TRBV7-9	NA	14	NA	CASSVKVGGTEAFF	TGTGCCAGCAGCGTTAAAGTGGGGGGCACTGAAGCTTTCTTT
TRBJ1-4	TRBV30	many	15	NA	CAWTKDPGIREKLFF	TGTGCCTGGACAAAGGATCCAGGGATCCGCGAAAAACTGTTTTTT
TRBJ1-2	TRBV20-1	few	12	NA	CSARDRVDGYTF	TGCAGTGCTAGAGACAGGGTAGATGGCTACACCTTC
TRBJ2-1	TRBV10-3	NA	12	NA	CAISTLADEQFF	TGTGCCATCTCGACCCTGGCGGATGAGCAGTTCTTC
TRBJ2-5	TRBV20-1	few	14	NA	CSARFGGPQETQYF	TGCAGTGCTCGATTTGGGGGGCCCCAAGAGACCCAGTACTTC
TRBJ2-3	TRBV7-2	few	19	TRBD2	CASSLVGLGGRYRTDTQYF	TGTGCCAGCAGCTTAGTCGGGTTGGGCGGGAGATACCGCACAGATACGCAGTATTTT
TRBJ2-7	TRBV12-3/TRBV12-4	NA	14	NA	CASSLTLRAYEQYF	TGTGCCAGCAGTTTAACTTTAAGGGCATACGAGCAGTACTTC
TRBJ1-5	TRBV20-1	few	12	NA	CSATSTNQPQHF	TGCAGTGCTACCTCGACCAATCAGCCCCAGCATTTT
TRBJ1-1	TRBV20-1	few	12	NA	CSARDSQDITFF	TGCAGTGCTAGAGATTCCCAGGACATTACTTTCTTT
TRBJ2-4	TRBV5-6	NA	12	NA	CASSLQRNIQYF	TGTGCCAGCAGCTTGCAGAGAAACATTCAGTACTTC
TRBJ2-1	TRBV29-1	few	13	NA	CSVDRSSYNEQFF	TGCAGCGTTGACAGGAGCTCCTACAATGAGCAGTTCTTC
TRBJ2-2	TRBV24-1	many	18	TRBD2	CATSDSGSGRAVSGELFF	TGTGCCACCAGTGATTCGGGCAGCGGGAGGGCCGTCTCCGGGGAGCTGTTTTTT